These 11 T cell receptor beta chains were all obtained from the same sample, sequenced in a study of blood T cell repertoires in COVID-19. TCRdb's table, derived via immunoSEQ multiplex PCR, lists solely in-frame clones and lacks some. The sample holds a few hundred thousand clones, about 91% seen once. Sequences were obtained from PBMCs or T cells enriched from blood (not recorded which). These receptors were collected from a woman aged 40 to 55 who had recovered from COVID-19.

This chain connects TRBV19 to TRBJ2-1; 9 bases map to TRBD2. V lost 5 bases, J lost 8 bases, and 7 bases stayed unmatched. The CDR3 extends over 14 amino acids. From germline, CDR1 is LNHDA and CDR2 SQIVND (reference sequence). The CDR3 DNA sequence: TGTGCCAGTAGTGGCGGGAGGGCCCTCGATGAGCAGTTCTTC. It is translated as CASSGGRALDEQFF.

This clone was observed once. The chain links TRBV7-2 to TRBJ2-7, with 11 bases identical to TRBD2. CDR1 SGHTA and CDR2 FQGNSA come from the germline V gene. The ends lost 1 base at V and 4 bases at J; junction bases unmatched: 3. The CDR3 sequence is 15 residues long. The CDR3 region has the DNA TGTGCCAGCAGCTTAGATAGGACTAGCGGGTACGAGCAGTACTTC. This gives the protein CASSLDRTSGYEQYF.

J is TRBJ1-6 and V is TRBV7-2; 9 bases line up with TRBD1. The V and J ends lost 4 bases and 10 bases, in that order; junction bases with no gene match: 8. From germline, CDR1 is SGHTA and CDR2 FQGNSA. The length of the CDR3 is 15 residues. The CDR3 region is CASSSLQGAGSPLHF. In DNA, the CDR3 is TGTGCCAGCAGCTCTTTACAGGGGGCAGGATCACCCCTCCACTTT.

V gene TRBV7-3 combines with J gene TRBJ2-1; possible D gene TRBD1, 6 bases. V gave up 5 bases and J gave up 6 bases, with 14 bases separating them. Germline CDR1 reads SGHTA; CDR2 reads FQGTGA. The CDR3 covers 14 residues. CDR3 DNA sequence: TGTGCCAGCAGCCTTGGGCGAGGGGGCAATGAGCAGTTCTTC. Amino acids: CASSLGRGGNEQFF.

The rearrangement uses TRBV20-1 and TRBJ1-1; no definite D call. Trimming shortened V by 6 bases and J by 6 bases, and 11 bases separated the two germline ends. The CDR3 spans 11 residues. The germline V gene has CDR1 DFQATT and CDR2 SNEGSKA (reference sequence). This chain's CDR3 is CSAPRESEAFF. The CDR3 nucleotides read TGCAGTGCACCGAGGGAATCTGAAGCTTTCTTT.

This chain uses TRBV6-5 with TRBJ1-1, with D unresolved. The CDR3 is made up of 13 amino acids. Germline V CDR1 and CDR2: MNHEY, SVGAGI. Trimming left V 0 bases short and J 5 bases short, with 7 bases between. In DNA, the CDR3 is TGTGCCAGCAGTTACTCGGGGAGAACTGAAGCTTTCTTT. Encoded protein: CASSYSGRTEAFF.

The genes are TRBV5-1 and TRBJ2-1; D possibly corresponds to TRBD2 (6 bases). The CDR3 consists of 16 residues. The germline gives CDR1 SGHRS, CDR2 YFSETQ. With 2 bases removed from V and 2 bases from J, the gap between germline ends came to 14 bases. CDR3 protein: CASSFESGDPYNEQFF. DNA of the CDR3: TGCGCCAGCAGCTTTGAGTCGGGAGATCCCTACAATGAGCAGTTCTTC.

The gene calls are TRBV2 and TRBJ2-7; weak D call: TRBD1 (6 bases). CDR1 is SNHLY, CDR2 FYNNEI, per germline. The V and J ends lost 6 bases and 5 bases respectively, with 17 bases between them. The CDR3 runs to 14 residues. CDR3 amino acids: CASRENRDGDEQYF. The DNA of the CDR3 is TGTGCCAGCAGGGAGAACAGGGACGGGGACGAGCAGTACTTC.

The chain recombines TRBV10-3 with TRBJ1-5, with no clear D. The CDR3 runs 14 residues. Trimming cost V 6 bases and J 3 bases, with 12 bases left between them. CDR1 and CDR2 (germline): ENHRY, SYGVKD. The CDR3 nucleotides are TGTGCCATCAGCTCGAGTAGCGCCAATCAGCCCCAGCATTTT. Protein product: CAISSSSANQPQHF.

The chain uses TRBV6-2 or TRBV6-3 and TRBJ2-7; D is uncertain. The V and J ends lost 2 bases and 5 bases respectively, with 13 bases between them. Germline lookup yields CDR1 MNHEY and CDR2 SVGEGT. There are 14 residues in the CDR3. CDR3 amino acids: CASSYPDGSDEQYF. CDR3 sequence (DNA): TGTGCCAGCAGTTACCCTGACGGGTCGGACGAGCAGTACTTC.

The CDR3 reads CASSYGGVLGNQPQHF. The CDR3 DNA follows: TGTGCCAGCAGTTACGGCGGGGTTCTGGGCAATCAGCCCCAGCATTTT. The chain links TRBV6-2 or TRBV6-3 to TRBJ1-5; D is ambiguous. In germline, CDR1 is MNHEY, CDR2 SVGEGT. The CDR3 has 16 amino acids. With 2 bases removed from V and 2 bases from J, the gap between germline ends came to 13 bases.